This entry lists 7 T cell receptor beta chains sequenced from one sample in a study of CD8 T cells in Susac syndrome. After extraction with the RNeasy kit, roughly 0.5 to 1 ug of the RNA was reverse transcribed using random hexamers. TCRdb ran MiXCR on the immunoSEQ multiplex PCR reads and lists one entry per CDR3 protein. The table includes approximately 220,000 distinct CDR3 sequences, approximately 95% detected once. The sequencing input was CD4+ T cells from PBMCs. The receptors stem from a human donor with multiple sclerosis.

The rearrangement uses TRBV12-3 or TRBV12-4 and TRBJ1-5, with D possibly TRBD1 on 6 matching bases. V lost 7 bases and J lost 7, with 17 bases in between. There are 14 residues in the CDR3. The CDR3 DNA is TGTGCCAGCAACCTACAGGGCGGTGGACAGCCCCAGCATTTT. Translation: CASNLQGGGQPQHF.

The chain joins TRBV7-2 to TRBJ2-2; D is possibly TRBD1 or TRBD2 (7 bases each). The CDR3 sequence is 14 residues long. CDR1 is SGHTA, CDR2 FQGNSA, per germline. Trimming took off 10 bases at V and 1 base at J, with 13 bases between the two ends. Here the CDR3 reads CATQGGLNTGELFF. In DNA, the CDR3 is TGTGCCACCCAGGGGGGGCTGAACACCGGGGAGCTGTTTTTT.

This rearrangement joins TRBV12-5 to TRBJ2-5; 8 positions match TRBD1. This CDR3 has 14 amino acids. V trimming: 5 bases; J trimming: 5 bases; junction bases outside the gene matches: 7. Germline values: CDR1 LGHNT, CDR2 FRNRAP. The CDR3 sequence: CASGRTGNSETQYF. CDR3 sequence (DNA): TGTGCTAGTGGTCGGACAGGGAATTCGGAGACCCAGTACTTC.

The rearrangement links TRBV6-5 to TRBJ2-5, with D uncertain. Per the germline V gene, CDR1 is MNHEY and CDR2 is SVGAGI. This CDR3 comprises 14 residues. Trimming cost V 0 bases and J 2 bases, with 7 bases left between them. The CDR3 loop reads CASSYSTTQETQYF. The CDR3 nucleotides read TGTGCCAGCAGTTACTCGACAACGCAAGAGACCCAGTACTTC.

This clonotype occurred once. The rearrangement links TRBV10-3 to TRBJ1-2, with 8 nucleotides matching TRBD1. Unmatched junction bases numbered 9, after V lost 8 bases and J lost 7 bases. The length of the CDR3 is 13 residues. Germline lookup yields CDR1 ENHRY and CDR2 SYGVKD. CDR3 residues: CAIGAGGLAGYTF. CDR3 bases: TGTGCCATCGGCGCAGGGGGCCTCGCTGGCTACACCTTC.

V and J are TRBV20-1 and TRBJ2-7; a possible D gene is TRBD2 (6 bases). Germline-derived CDR1 and CDR2 are DFQATT and SNEGSKA (reference sequence). Trimming stripped 0 bases from V and 4 bases from J, with 16 bases between. This CDR3 is 15 amino acids long. The CDR3, as DNA: TGCAGTGCTAGAGATCAAGGCGGGACGGGTTACGAGCAGTACTTC. Its translation: CSARDQGGTGYEQYF.

The rearrangement links TRBV25-1 to TRBJ2-1, with D unclear. Germline CDR1 MGHDK, CDR2 SYGVNS. With 1 base removed from V and 5 bases from J, the gap between germline ends came to 15 bases. The CDR3 is 16 residues long. The CDR3 spells CASSESLTNSHNEQFF. The CDR3 coding sequence is TGTGCCAGCAGTGAATCTTTAACGAATAGCCACAATGAGCAGTTCTTC.